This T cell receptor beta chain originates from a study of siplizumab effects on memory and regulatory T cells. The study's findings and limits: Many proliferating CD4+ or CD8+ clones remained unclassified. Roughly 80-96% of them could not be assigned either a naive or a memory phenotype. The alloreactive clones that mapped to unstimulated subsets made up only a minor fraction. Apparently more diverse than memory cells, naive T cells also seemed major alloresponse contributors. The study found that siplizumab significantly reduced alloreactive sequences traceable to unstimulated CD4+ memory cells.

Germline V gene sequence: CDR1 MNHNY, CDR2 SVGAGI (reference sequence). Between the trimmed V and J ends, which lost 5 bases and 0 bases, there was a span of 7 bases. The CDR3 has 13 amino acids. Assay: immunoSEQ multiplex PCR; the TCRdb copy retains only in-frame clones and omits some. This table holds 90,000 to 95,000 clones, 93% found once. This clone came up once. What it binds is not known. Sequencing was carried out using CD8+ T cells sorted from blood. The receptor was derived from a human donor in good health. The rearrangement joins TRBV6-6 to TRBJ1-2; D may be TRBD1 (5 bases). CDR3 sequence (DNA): TGTGCCAGCAGTAGACAGACTAACTATGGCTACACCTTC. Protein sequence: CASSRQTNYGYTF.